The 32 T cell receptor beta chains given below trace back to one sample, sequenced in a study of blood T cell repertoires in COVID-19. Assay: immunoSEQ multiplex PCR; the TCRdb copy retains only in-frame clones and omits some. The sample holds about 93,000 clones; approximately 86% are singletons and the top ten take 18%. The specimen was peripheral blood. These receptor sequences come from a woman older than 75 with acute or convalescent COVID-19.

The chain employs TRBV9 and TRBJ2-3; unclear D gene. CDR3 length: 14 amino acids. Per the germline V gene, CDR1 is SGDLS and CDR2 is YYNGEE. Trimming removed 0 bases from V and 4 bases from J, with 9 bases in between. This CDR3 is CASSVEATADTQYF. The CDR3 DNA reads TGTGCCAGCAGCGTAGAAGCCACTGCAGATACGCAGTATTTT.

The chain links TRBV28 to TRBJ1-5; the D is unclear. Per germline, CDR1 MDHEN and CDR2 SYDVKM. This CDR3 has 18 amino acids. Trimming stripped 5 bases from V and 9 bases from J, with 29 bases between. The CDR3 sequence is CASSPPGSTPSRSRPQHF. CDR3 in DNA: TGTGCCAGCAGTCCCCCGGGAAGCACCCCAAGTAGAAGCCGGCCCCAGCATTTT.

The chain employs TRBV7-3 and TRBJ2-1; TRBD1 agrees at 11 bases. The CDR3 totals 15 residues. Unmatched junction bases numbered 5, after V lost 6 bases and J lost 4 bases. In germline, CDR1 is SGHTA, CDR2 FQGTGA. Here the CDR3 reads CASRKDRGPYNEQFF. In nucleotides, the CDR3 is TGTGCCAGCAGAAAGGACAGGGGGCCGTACAATGAGCAGTTCTTC. Variable domain in full (rest from reference TRBV7-3 and TRBJ2-1): GAGVSQTPSNKVTEKGKYVELRCDPISGHTALYWYRQSLGQGPEFLIYFQGTGAADDSGLPNDRFFAVRPEGSVSTLKIQRTERGDSAVYLCASRKDRGPYNEQFFGPGTRLTVL.

This sequence joins TRBV6-1 and TRBJ2-3; D is possibly TRBD2 (6 bases). Germline V CDR1 and CDR2: MNHNS, SASEGT. This CDR3 contains 14 residues. Trimming took 5 bases from V and 2 from J, leaving 11 bases between them. The CDR3 here is CASSWDSTTDTQYF. The CDR3 nucleotides are TGTGCCAGCAGTTGGGACTCTACCACAGATACGCAGTATTTT.

V gene TRBV5-3 combines with J gene TRBJ2-1, with 11 bases fitting TRBD2. TRBV5-3 is reported as an ORF; its role is uncertain. Unmatched junction bases numbered 10, after V lost 1 base and J lost 4 bases. The CDR3 extends over 18 amino acids. The CDR3 sequence is CARSLSCASGGKYNEQFF. CDR3 in DNA: TGTGCCAGAAGCTTGTCATGTGCTAGCGGGGGGAAGTACAATGAGCAGTTCTTC.

This chain joins TRBV24-1 and TRBJ2-3, with D unclear. V was shortened by 4 bases and J by 1 base, with 14 bases between the two germline ends. CDR1 and CDR2 from the germline V gene are KGHDR and SFDVKD. The CDR3 is 16 residues long. The CDR3 DNA is TGTGCCACCAGTGACCCCAGTGGTGCGGGCACAGATACGCAGTATTTT. This translates into CATSDPSGAGTDTQYF.

CDR3 DNA: TGCGCCAGCAGCTTAGATCTAGCGGGCAGCTCCTACAATGAGCAGTTCTTC. Translation gives CASSLDLAGSSYNEQFF. The chain links TRBV5-1 to TRBJ2-1, with 8 bases identical to TRBD2. Germline trimming cut 2 bases from V and 0 bases from J; bases unmatched to any gene: 7. CDR3 length: 17 residues. CDR1 is SGHRS and CDR2 is YFSETQ in the germline V gene.

This sequence joins TRBV5-1 and TRBJ1-2; D remains unclear. This CDR3 has 16 amino acids. Trimming took off 2 bases at V and 0 bases at J, with 14 bases between the two ends. The V gene's germline CDR1 is SGHRS and CDR2 YFSETQ. This CDR3 reads CASSFTPGAPNYGYTF. DNA of the CDR3: TGCGCCAGCAGCTTCACTCCGGGTGCCCCTAACTATGGCTACACCTTC.

J is TRBJ2-2 and V is TRBV10-1; tentative D call: TRBD1 (6 bases). The CDR3 contains 15 residues. Trimming left V 5 bases short and J 4 bases short, with 14 bases between. Germline V gene sequence: CDR1 WNHNN, CDR2 SYGVQD (reference sequence). CDR3 region: CASSPTGTPTGELFF. CDR3 DNA sequence: TGCGCCAGCAGTCCAACAGGGACCCCCACCGGGGAGCTGTTTTTT.

The genes are TRBV6-6 and TRBJ2-3, with unresolved D. The V gene lost 2 bases and the J gene lost 6 bases, with 9 bases spanning the gap. This CDR3 is built from 13 residues. From germline, CDR1 is MNHNY and CDR2 SVGAGI (reference sequence). As DNA, the CDR3 is TGTGCCAGCAGTTACGGCCCCCCCGATACGCAGTATTTT. It yields the protein CASSYGPPDTQYF.

The chain uses TRBV11-3 and TRBJ1-1; D is unclear. The CDR3 is 13 residues long. The germline V gene has CDR1 SGHNT and CDR2 YENEEA. Trimming removed 1 base from V and 7 bases from J, with 10 bases in between. The CDR3 DNA is TGTGCCAGCAGCTTAGCCCTTCGGGGTGAAGCTTTCTTT. This encodes CASSLALRGEAFF.

The V and J genes are TRBV19 and TRBJ1-6, with a weak D call TRBD1 (6 bases). CDR1 and CDR2 (germline): LNHDA, SQIVND (reference sequence). This CDR3 spans 15 amino acids. Trimming left V 10 bases short and J 9 bases short, with 22 bases between. The CDR3 DNA reads as TGTGCCACCCATGACAGGCGATACCGTGGTTCACCCCTCCACTTT. It translates to CATHDRRYRGSPLHF. The whole variable domain, remainder taken from reference TRBV19 and TRBJ1-6, is DGGITQSPKYLFRKEGQNVTLSCEQNLNHDAMYWYRQDPGQGLRLIYYSQIVNDFQKGDIAEGYSVSREKKESFPLTVTSAQKNPTAFYLCATHDRRYRGSPLHFGNGTRLTVT.

The chain joins TRBV7-9 to TRBJ1-6; D is possibly TRBD1 (6 bases). The length of the CDR3 is 15 residues. Germline lookup yields CDR1 SEHNR and CDR2 FQNEAQ (reference sequence). V was cut by 2 bases and J by 10 bases, with 15 bases left in between. DNA for the CDR3: TGTGCCAGCAGCTTAAGAGGGACATTGGCCTCACCCCTCCACTTT. Translated, it gives CASSLRGTLASPLHF.

The chain carries TRBV5-1 and TRBJ2-3, with TRBD2 identical over 7 bases. CDR1 is SGHRS, CDR2 YFSETQ, per germline. This CDR3 is built from 17 residues. Unmatched junction bases numbered 15, after V lost 4 bases and J lost 4 bases. CDR3 residues: CASSPAGRGGESDTQYF. The CDR3 nucleotides are TGCGCCAGCAGCCCGGCCGGTCGGGGAGGGGAATCAGATACGCAGTATTTT.

The DNA for the CDR3 is TGTGCCAGCAGCCCTAGGGGCCAGGACTATAATTCACCCCTCCACTTT. It yields the protein CASSPRGQDYNSPLHF. The chain carries TRBV7-8 and TRBJ1-6; D perhaps matches TRBD1 (5 bases). Deletions cut 5 bases from V and 3 bases from J, with 14 bases between. From germline, CDR1 is SGHVS and CDR2 FQNEAQ. The CDR3 runs 16 residues.

This clone appeared a few times. J is TRBJ1-1 and V is TRBV19, with TRBD1 matching 9 bases. Germline V gene data show CDR1 as LNHDA and CDR2 as SQIVND (reference sequence). Unmatched junction bases numbered 10, after V lost 10 bases and J lost 1 base. This CDR3 spans 15 amino acids. The DNA of the CDR3 is TGTGCCACCACGAGGACGGGACAGGGGAACACTGAAGCTTTCTTT. Translation gives CATTRTGQGNTEAFF.

The chain recombines TRBV5-1 with TRBJ1-4; TRBD1 is a possible D gene (6 bases). This CDR3 is built from 14 residues. CDR1 and CDR2 (germline): SGHRS, YFSETQ. The V end was cut by 0 bases, the J end by 5 bases, with 8 bases between. This CDR3 reads CASSLEGQNEKLFF. CDR3 sequence (DNA): TGCGCCAGCAGCTTGGAAGGACAGAATGAAAAACTGTTTTTT.

This rearrangement joins TRBV20-1 to TRBJ2-1; possible D gene TRBD1, 5 bases. Germline V gene lookup returns CDR1 DFQATT and CDR2 SNEGSKA (reference sequence). CDR3 length: 12 amino acids. Trimming cost V 3 bases and J 6 bases, with 9 bases left between them. The chain's CDR3 is CSASYQGNEQFF. CDR3 coding DNA: TGCAGTGCTAGTTACCAGGGCAATGAGCAGTTCTTC.

DNA of the CDR3: TGTGCCAGCAGCTCGCCATCCACAGGGGGAACTAATGAAAAACTGTTTTTT. Translating gives CASSSPSTGGTNEKLFF. This chain connects TRBV5-4 to TRBJ1-4, with TRBD1 identical over 8 bases. The CDR3 consists of 17 residues. V lost 3 bases and J lost 1; bases outside the gene matches: 8. The germline V gene has CDR1 SGHNT and CDR2 YYREEE (reference sequence).

Points on this clone: The junction departs from the called germline gene at one end, perhaps through a read error. The chain employs TRBV7-3 and TRBJ2-7; D is unresolved. CDR3 size: 14 residues. Germline V gene lookup returns CDR1 SGHTA and CDR2 FQGTGA. In DNA, the CDR3 is TGTGCCAGCAGCCTAACCCGGGTTACTTACGAGCAGTACTTC. It encodes CASSLTRVTYEQYF.

This clone showed up just a few times. The chain carries TRBV5-4 and TRBJ1-1; D not certain. V gave up 4 bases and J gave up 5 bases, with 15 bases separating them. Germline assignment: CDR1 SGHNT and CDR2 YYREEE (reference sequence). This CDR3 is built from 14 residues. For the CDR3, the DNA is TGTGCCAGCAGCCCGGCCTCTCGGAGGACTGAAGCTTTCTTT. Translation gives CASSPASRRTEAFF.

V and J are TRBV10-3 and TRBJ1-2; 7 bases line up with TRBD1. Trimming at V came to 11 bases and at J to 5 bases, leaving 8 bases not matched to a gene. The germline gives CDR1 ENHRY, CDR2 SYGVKD. The CDR3 runs 12 residues. This chain's CDR3 is CASRGQRYGYTF. The CDR3 nucleotides read TGTGCCTCAAGGGGGCAGCGGTATGGCTACACCTTC.

The chain links TRBV7-2 to TRBJ2-7; D remains ambiguous. The germline CDR1 and CDR2 sequences are SGHTA and FQGNSA. The CDR3 consists of 13 residues. The V gene lost 1 base and the J gene lost 2 bases, with 6 bases spanning the gap. The CDR3 DNA reads as TGTGCCAGCAGCTTAGTGCCGGCCTACGAGCAGTACTTC. Its translation: CASSLVPAYEQYF. Using reference TRBV7-2 and TRBJ2-7 for the parts outside the CDR3, the full variable domain is GAGVSQSPSNKVTEKGKDVELRCDPISGHTALYWYRQSLGQGLEFLIYFQGNSAPDKSGLPSDRFSAERTGGSVSTLTIQRTQQEDSAVYLCASSLVPAYEQYFGPGTRLTVT.

This CDR3 reads CASSEDRINEKLFF. The DNA for the CDR3 is TGTGCCAGCAGTGAGGACAGGATTAATGAAAAACTGTTTTTT. The chain links TRBV2 to TRBJ1-4; 7 positions match TRBD1. J gave up 4 bases and V 3 bases, and 2 bases lay outside the gene matches. Per germline, CDR1 SNHLY and CDR2 FYNNEI. The CDR3 length is 14 residues.

V and J are TRBV6-5 and TRBJ1-6, with D perhaps TRBD1 (5 bases). V dropped 4 bases and J dropped 9 bases, with 13 bases sitting between them. Germline CDR1 and CDR2: MNHEY and SVGAGI. The CDR3 loop spans 14 amino acids. The CDR3, as DNA: TGTGCCAGCAGTTTCGCGGGGAGGGGTTCACCCCTCCACTTT. It is translated as CASSFAGRGSPLHF.

The chain carries TRBV3-1 (or the pseudogene TRBV3-2) and TRBJ2-3, with 10 bases matching TRBD2. The length of the CDR3 is 15 residues. Germline V gene data show CDR1 as LGHDT and CDR2 as YNNKEL (reference sequence). V lost 4 bases and J lost 6; bases outside the gene matches: 7. The CDR3 DNA sequence: TGTGCCAGCAGCCGAGCGGGGGGGGTATCGGATACGCAGTATTTT. Translated, it gives CASSRAGGVSDTQYF.

This sequence joins TRBV2 and TRBJ1-1, with D uncertain. Germline assignment: CDR1 SNHLY and CDR2 FYNNEI. The CDR3 contains 14 residues. V was clipped by 2 bases and J by 4 bases, with 11 bases between them. CDR3 in DNA: TGTGCCAGCAGTGAACGGCGGGATACCACTGAAGCTTTCTTT. Translation gives CASSERRDTTEAFF. Variable domain in full (rest from reference TRBV2 and TRBJ1-1): EPEVTQTPSHQVTQMGQEVILRCVPISNHLYFYWYRQILGQKVEFLVSFYNNEISEKSEIFDDQFSVERPDGSNFTLKIRSTKLEDSAMYFCASSERRDTTEAFFGQGTRLTVV.

This chain links TRBV28 with TRBJ1-2, with D maybe TRBD1 (6 bases). CDR3 length equals 16 residues. V was clipped by 4 bases and J by 0 bases, with 15 bases between them. Germline CDR1 MDHEN, CDR2 SYDVKM. The CDR3 DNA follows: TGTGCCAGCAGTTCGAGGGGGGCGGGAGCTAACTATGGCTACACCTTC. Protein sequence: CASSSRGAGANYGYTF.

In DNA form, the CDR3 reads TGTGCCAGCAGTTACTCTAAAGGGGTTAATGAAAAACTGTTTTTT. It is translated as CASSYSKGVNEKLFF. V usage is TRBV6-5 and J usage is TRBJ1-4; tentatively, D is TRBD1 (5 bases). The CDR3 runs to 15 residues. CDR1 and CDR2 from the germline V gene are MNHEY and SVGAGI. The V and J ends lost 0 bases and 4 bases respectively, with 9 bases between them.

The chain recombines TRBV7-2 with TRBJ2-7; 11 bases align to TRBD2. Germline V gene sequence: CDR1 SGHTA, CDR2 FQGNSA. Trimming removed 5 bases from V and 3 bases from J; junction bases left unmatched: 6. The CDR3 contains 15 residues. This chain's CDR3 is CASSPGTSGYYEQYF. The DNA for the CDR3 is TGTGCCAGCAGCCCAGGGACTAGCGGATACTACGAGCAGTACTTC.

The genes are TRBV19 and TRBJ1-2; D may be TRBD1 (6 bases). CDR1 LNHDA and CDR2 SQIVND come from the germline V gene (reference sequence). V gave up 1 base and J gave up 3 bases, with 12 bases separating them. CDR3 length equals 15 residues. The CDR3 sequence is CASSIARGSYYGYTF. The DNA for the CDR3 is TGTGCCAGTAGTATAGCAAGGGGGTCATACTATGGCTACACCTTC.

The gene calls are TRBV2 and TRBJ1-2; a possible D gene is TRBD1 (5 bases). The V end was cut by 7 bases, the J end by 4 bases, with 13 bases between. From germline, CDR1 is SNHLY and CDR2 FYNNEI. This CDR3 is built from 13 residues. Written as DNA, the CDR3 is TGTGCCAGCATCCGGGGGGGAGGCTATGGCTACACCTTC. It yields the protein CASIRGGGYGYTF.